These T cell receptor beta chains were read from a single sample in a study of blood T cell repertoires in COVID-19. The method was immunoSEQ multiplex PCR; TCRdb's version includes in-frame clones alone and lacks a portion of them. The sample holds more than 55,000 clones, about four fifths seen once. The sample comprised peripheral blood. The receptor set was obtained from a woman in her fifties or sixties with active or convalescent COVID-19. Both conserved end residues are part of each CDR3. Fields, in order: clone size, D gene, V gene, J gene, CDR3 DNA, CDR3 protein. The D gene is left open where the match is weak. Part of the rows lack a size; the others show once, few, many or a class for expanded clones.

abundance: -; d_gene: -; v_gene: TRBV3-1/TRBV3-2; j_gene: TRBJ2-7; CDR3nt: TGTGCCAGCAGCCAAGTCCACTCCGAGCAGTACTTC; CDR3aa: CASSQVHSEQYF
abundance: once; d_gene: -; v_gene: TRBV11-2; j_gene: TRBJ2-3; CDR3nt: TGTGCCAGCAGCTATCTCACAGATACGCAGTATTTT; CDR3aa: CASSYLTDTQYF
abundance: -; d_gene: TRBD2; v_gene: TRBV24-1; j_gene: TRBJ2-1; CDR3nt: TGTGCCACCAGTGATTTGTATGGGACTAGCGGGAGGGAATTGTTCTTC; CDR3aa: CATSDLYGTSGRELFF
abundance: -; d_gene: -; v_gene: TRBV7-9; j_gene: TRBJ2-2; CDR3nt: TGTGCCAGCAGCGAGCCCGTAGGGGTGGGCACCGGGGAGCTGTTTTTT; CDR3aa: CASSEPVGVGTGELFF
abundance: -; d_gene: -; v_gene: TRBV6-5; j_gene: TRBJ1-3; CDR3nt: TGTGCCAGCAGTTCACAGGGAAACACCATATATTTT; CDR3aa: CASSSQGNTIYF
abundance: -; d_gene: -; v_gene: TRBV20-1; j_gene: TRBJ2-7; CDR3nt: TGCAGTGCCCAGGGCTTGGGGGAGCAGTACTTC; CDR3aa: CSAQGLGEQYF
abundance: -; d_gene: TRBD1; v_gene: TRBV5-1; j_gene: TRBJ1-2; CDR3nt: TGCGCCAGCAGCGTTTCCCCGACAGGGGTCGGCTACACCTTC; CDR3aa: CASSVSPTGVGYTF
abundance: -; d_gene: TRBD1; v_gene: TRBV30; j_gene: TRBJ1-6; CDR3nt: TGTGCCTGGAGGGACAGGGCTAATTCACCCCTCCACTTT; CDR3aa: CAWRDRANSPLHF
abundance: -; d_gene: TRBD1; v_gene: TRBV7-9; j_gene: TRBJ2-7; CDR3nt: TGTGCCAGCAGCTTCCCAGGGGGCGGCTACGAGCAGTACTTC; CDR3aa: CASSFPGGGYEQYF
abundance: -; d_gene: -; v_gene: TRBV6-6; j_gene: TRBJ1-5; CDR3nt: TGTGCCAGCAGTTACGGCAGCAGGGCCCCCAATCAGCCCCAGCATTTT; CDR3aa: CASSYGSRAPNQPQHF
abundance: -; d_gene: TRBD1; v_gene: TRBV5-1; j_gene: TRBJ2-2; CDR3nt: TGCGCCAGCAGTCCCGGGACAGGGGCCACCGGGGAGCTGTTTTTT; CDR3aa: CASSPGTGATGELFF
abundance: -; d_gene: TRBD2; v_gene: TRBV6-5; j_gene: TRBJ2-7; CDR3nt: TGTGCCAGCAGGCGGACTAGCGGGAGTAGGCAGTACTTC; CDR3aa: CASRRTSGSRQYF
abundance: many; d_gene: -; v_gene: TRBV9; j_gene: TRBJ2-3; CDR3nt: TGTGCCAGCAGTGCCCAGGGAGGGGGGACAGATACGCAGTATTTT; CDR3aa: CASSAQGGGTDTQYF
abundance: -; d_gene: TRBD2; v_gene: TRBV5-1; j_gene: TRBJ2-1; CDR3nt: TGCGCCAGCAGCTTGGCCCTGGCTAGCGGGCTGTACAATGAGCAGTTCTTC; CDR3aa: CASSLALASGLYNEQFF
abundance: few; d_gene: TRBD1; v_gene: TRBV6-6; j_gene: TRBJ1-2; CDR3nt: TGTGCCAGCGGCGCGAGGGACAGCAACTATGGCTACACCTTC; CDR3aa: CASGARDSNYGYTF
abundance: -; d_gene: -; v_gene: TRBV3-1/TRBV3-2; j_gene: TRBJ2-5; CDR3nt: TGTGCCAGCCGGCCAGCGGAGAGAGGGGAGACCCAGTACTTC; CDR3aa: CASRPAERGETQYF
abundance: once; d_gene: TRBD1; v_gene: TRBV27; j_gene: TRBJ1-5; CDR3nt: TGTGCCAGCAGTTTCCAAGGGGGCCAGCCCCAGCATTTT; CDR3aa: CASSFQGGQPQHF
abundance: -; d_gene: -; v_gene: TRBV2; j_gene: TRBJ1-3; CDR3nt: TGTGCCAGCTTGAGAAGCGGGGGATCGGGAAACACCATATATTTT; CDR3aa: CASLRSGGSGNTIYF
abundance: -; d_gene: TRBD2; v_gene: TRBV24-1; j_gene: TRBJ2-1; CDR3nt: TGTGCCACCAGTGAGGGGACTAGCGGGAGATCGCGCAATGAGCAGTTCTTC; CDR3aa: CATSEGTSGRSRNEQFF
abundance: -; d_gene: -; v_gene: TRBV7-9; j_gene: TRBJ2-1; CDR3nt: TGTGCCAGTACTGACAGCTACAATGAGCAGTTCTTC; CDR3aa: CASTDSYNEQFF
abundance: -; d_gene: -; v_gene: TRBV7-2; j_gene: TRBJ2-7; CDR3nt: TGTGCCAGCAGTAACTCCTACGAGCAGTACTTC; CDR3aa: CASSNSYEQYF
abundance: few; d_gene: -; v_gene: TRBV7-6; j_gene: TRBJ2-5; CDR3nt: TGTGCCAGCAGCTCAGGACTAGTAGGGGGGGAGACCCAGTACTTC; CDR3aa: CASSSGLVGGETQYF
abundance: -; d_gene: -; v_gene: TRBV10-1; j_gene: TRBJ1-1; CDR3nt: TGCGCCAGCAGTGAGGCAGGGGTGAACACTGAAGCTTTCTTT; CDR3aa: CASSEAGVNTEAFF